This TCR beta chain is from a study of CD8 T cells in ankylosing spondylitis. Each CDR3 protein gets one entry after TCRdb re-called the 5' RACE reads with MiXCR. The table shows 200,000 to 300,000 distinct CDR3 sequences, with roughly a third occurring only once. Per the germline V gene, CDR1 is DFQATT and CDR2 is SNEGSKA (reference sequence). The CDR3 runs 16 residues. The germline V and J ends were trimmed by 1 base and 3 bases, with 13 bases remaining between them. Sequenced material: blood, either unsorted or a sorted T cell fraction (not recorded which). The genes are TRBV20-1 and TRBJ2-6; perhaps TRBD2 as D (5 bases). The TCR comes from a male donor with ankylosing spondylitis or in good health (not recorded which). DNA for the CDR3: TGCAGTGCTAGAGTCCCGGTGAGGGTTGGGGCCAACGTCCTGACTTTC. Its translation: CSARVPVRVGANVLTF.